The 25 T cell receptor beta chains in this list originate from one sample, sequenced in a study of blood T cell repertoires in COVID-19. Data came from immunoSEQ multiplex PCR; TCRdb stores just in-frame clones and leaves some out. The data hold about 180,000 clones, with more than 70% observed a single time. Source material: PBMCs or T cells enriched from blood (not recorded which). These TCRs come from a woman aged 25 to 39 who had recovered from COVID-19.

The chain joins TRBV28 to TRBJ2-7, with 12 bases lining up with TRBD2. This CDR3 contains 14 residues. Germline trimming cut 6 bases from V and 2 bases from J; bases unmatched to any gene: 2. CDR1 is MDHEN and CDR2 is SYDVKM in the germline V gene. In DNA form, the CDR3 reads TGTGCCAGCAGGACTAGCGGGAGCGCCTACGAGCAGTACTTC. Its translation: CASRTSGSAYEQYF.

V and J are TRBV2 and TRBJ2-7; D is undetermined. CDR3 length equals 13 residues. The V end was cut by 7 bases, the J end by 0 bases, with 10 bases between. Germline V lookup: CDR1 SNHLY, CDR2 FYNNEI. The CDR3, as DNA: TGTGCCAGCATGAGCGCCAGCTCCTACGAGCAGTACTTC. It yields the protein CASMSASSYEQYF.

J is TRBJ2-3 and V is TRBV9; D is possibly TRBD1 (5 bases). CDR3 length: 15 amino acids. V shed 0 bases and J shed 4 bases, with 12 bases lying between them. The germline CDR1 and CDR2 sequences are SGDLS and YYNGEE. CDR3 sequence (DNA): TGTGCCAGCAGCGTAGGGGGCATTAGCCCAGATACGCAGTATTTT. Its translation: CASSVGGISPDTQYF. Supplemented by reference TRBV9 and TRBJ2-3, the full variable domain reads DSGVTQTPKHLITATGQRVTLRCSPRSGDLSVYWYQQSLDQGLQFLIQYYNGEERAKGNILERFSAQQFPDLHSELNLSSLELGDSALYFCASSVGGISPDTQYFGPGTRLTVL.

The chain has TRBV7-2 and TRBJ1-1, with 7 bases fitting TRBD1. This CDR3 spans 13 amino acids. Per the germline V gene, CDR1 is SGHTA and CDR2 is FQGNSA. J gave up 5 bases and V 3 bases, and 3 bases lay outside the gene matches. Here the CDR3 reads CASSFYRGTEAFF. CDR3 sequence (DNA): TGTGCCAGCAGCTTCTACAGGGGAACTGAAGCTTTCTTT.

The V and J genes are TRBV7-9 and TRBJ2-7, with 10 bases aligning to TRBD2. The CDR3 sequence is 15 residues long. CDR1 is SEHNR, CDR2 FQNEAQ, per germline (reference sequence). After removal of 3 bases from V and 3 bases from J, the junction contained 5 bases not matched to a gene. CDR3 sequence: CASSFDTSGIYEQYF. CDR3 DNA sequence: TGTGCCAGCAGCTTTGACACTAGCGGGATCTACGAGCAGTACTTC.

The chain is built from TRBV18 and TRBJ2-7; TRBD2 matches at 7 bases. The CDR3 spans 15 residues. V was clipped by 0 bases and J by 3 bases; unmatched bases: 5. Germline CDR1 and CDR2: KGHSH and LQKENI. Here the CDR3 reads CASSPPRGMGYEQYF. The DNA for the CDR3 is TGTGCCAGCTCACCACCGCGGGGGATGGGCTACGAGCAGTACTTC.

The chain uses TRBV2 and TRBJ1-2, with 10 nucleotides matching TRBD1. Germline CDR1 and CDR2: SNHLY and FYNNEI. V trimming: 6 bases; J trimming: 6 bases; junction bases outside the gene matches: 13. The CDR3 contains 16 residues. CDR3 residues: CASRVTGTGVHDGYTF. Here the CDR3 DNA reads TGTGCCAGCAGGGTAACCGGGACAGGGGTCCATGATGGCTACACCTTC.

CDR3 bases: TGTGCCAGCAGCCCCCAGTTAGCGACCGGGGAGCTGTTTTTT. This encodes CASSPQLATGELFF. The chain has TRBV9 and TRBJ2-2; maybe TRBD2 (5 bases). Germline-derived CDR1 and CDR2 are SGDLS and YYNGEE. The CDR3 has 14 amino acids. V gave up 4 bases and J gave up 5 bases, with 12 bases separating them.

The CDR3 nucleotides read TGCGCCAGCAGCTCGGGACAGCTAGTTGGAAACACCATATATTTT. Protein product: CASSSGQLVGNTIYF. The chain employs TRBV5-1 and TRBJ1-3; 7 nucleotides align to TRBD1. Per the germline V gene, CDR1 is SGHRS and CDR2 is YFSETQ. This CDR3 contains 15 residues. After removal of 3 bases from V and 3 bases from J, the junction contained 6 bases not matched to a gene.

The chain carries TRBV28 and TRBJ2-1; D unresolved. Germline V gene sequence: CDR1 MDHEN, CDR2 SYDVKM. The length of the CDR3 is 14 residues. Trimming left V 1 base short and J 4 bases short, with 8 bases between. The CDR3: CASSLFPGYNEQFF. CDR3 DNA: TGTGCCAGCAGTTTATTCCCGGGTTACAATGAGCAGTTCTTC.

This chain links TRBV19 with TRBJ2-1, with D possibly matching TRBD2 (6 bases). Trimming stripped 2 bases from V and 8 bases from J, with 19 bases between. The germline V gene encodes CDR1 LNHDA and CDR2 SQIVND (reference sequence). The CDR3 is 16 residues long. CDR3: CASSIIELASGDEQFF. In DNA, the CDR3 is TGTGCCAGTAGTATAATAGAACTAGCCTCAGGTGATGAGCAGTTCTTC.

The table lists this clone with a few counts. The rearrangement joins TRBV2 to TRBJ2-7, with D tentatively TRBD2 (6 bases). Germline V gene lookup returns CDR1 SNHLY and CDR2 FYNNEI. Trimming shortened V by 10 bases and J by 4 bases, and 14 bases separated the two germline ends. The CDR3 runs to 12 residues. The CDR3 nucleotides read TGTGCCATGGGACTTTTAGGATACGAGCAGTACTTC. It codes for CAMGLLGYEQYF.

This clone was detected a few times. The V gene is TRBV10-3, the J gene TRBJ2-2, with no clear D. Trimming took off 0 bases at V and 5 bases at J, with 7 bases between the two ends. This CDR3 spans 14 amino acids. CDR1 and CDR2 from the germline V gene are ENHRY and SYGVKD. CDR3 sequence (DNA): TGTGCCATCAGTGAGTCGTACGGGACCGGGGAGCTGTTTTTT. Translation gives CAISESYGTGELFF.

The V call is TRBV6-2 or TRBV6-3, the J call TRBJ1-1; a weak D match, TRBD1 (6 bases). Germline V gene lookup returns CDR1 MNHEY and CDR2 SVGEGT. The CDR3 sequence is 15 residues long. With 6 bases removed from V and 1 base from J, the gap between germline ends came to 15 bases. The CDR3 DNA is TGTGCCAGCAGCCCACAGGGCCGTTCGAACACTGAAGCTTTCTTT. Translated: CASSPQGRSNTEAFF.

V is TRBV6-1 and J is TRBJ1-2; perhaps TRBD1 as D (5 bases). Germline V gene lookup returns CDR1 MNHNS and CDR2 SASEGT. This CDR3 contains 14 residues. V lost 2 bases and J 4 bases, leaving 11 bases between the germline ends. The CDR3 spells CASSEYAGLYGYTF. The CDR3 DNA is TGTGCCAGCAGTGAATACGCGGGACTCTATGGCTACACCTTC.

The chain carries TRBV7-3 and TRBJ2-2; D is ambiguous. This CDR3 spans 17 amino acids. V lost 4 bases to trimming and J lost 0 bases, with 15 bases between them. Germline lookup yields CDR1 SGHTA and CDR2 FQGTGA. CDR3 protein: CASSSSALRTNTGELFF. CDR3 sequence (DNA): TGTGCCAGCAGCTCGTCAGCGCTCCGAACGAACACCGGGGAGCTGTTTTTT.

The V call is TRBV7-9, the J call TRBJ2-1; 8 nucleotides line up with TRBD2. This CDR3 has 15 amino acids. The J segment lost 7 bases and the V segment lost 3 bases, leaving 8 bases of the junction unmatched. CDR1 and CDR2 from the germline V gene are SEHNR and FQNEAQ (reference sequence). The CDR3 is CASSLSGSKSNEQFF. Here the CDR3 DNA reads TGTGCCAGCAGCTTGAGCGGGAGTAAATCTAATGAGCAGTTCTTC.

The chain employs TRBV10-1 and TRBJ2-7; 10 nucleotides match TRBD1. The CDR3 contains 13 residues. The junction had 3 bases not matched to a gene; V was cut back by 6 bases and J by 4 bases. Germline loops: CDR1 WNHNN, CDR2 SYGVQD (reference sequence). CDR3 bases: TGCGCCAGCAGCAGGGACAGGGGATACGAGCAGTACTTC. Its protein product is CASSRDRGYEQYF.

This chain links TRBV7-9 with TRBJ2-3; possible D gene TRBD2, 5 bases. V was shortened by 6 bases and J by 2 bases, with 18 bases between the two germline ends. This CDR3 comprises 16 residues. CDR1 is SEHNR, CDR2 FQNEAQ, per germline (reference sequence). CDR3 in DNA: TGTGCCAGCAGGTCCACGGGCGGAGGAAACACAGATACGCAGTATTTT. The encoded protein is CASRSTGGGNTDTQYF. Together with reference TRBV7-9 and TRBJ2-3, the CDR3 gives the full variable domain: DTGVSQNPRHKITKRGQNVTFRCDPISEHNRLYWYRQTLGQGPEFLTYFQNEAQLEKSRLLSDRFSAERPKGSFSTLEIQRTEQGDSAMYLCASRSTGGGNTDTQYFGPGTRLTVL.

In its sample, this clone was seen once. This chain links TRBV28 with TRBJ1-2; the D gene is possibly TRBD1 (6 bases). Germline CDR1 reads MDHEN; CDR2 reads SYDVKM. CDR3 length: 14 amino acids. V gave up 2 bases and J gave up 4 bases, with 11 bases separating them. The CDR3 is CASSLDPGAYGYTF. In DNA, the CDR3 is TGTGCCAGCAGTTTAGACCCAGGGGCCTATGGCTACACCTTC.

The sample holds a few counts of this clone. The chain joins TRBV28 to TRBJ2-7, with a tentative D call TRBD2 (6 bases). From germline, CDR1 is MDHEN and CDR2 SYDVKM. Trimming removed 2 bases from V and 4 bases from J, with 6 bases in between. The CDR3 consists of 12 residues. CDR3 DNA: TGTGCCAGCAGTTTACTAGCGTACGAGCAGTACTTC. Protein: CASSLLAYEQYF.

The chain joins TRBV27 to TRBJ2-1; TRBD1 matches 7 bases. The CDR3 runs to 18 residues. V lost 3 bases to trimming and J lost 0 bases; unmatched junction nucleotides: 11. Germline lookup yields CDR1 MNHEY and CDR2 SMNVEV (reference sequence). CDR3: CASSLGQPGAGSYNEQFF. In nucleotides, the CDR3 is TGTGCCAGCAGTTTGGGACAGCCTGGAGCTGGCTCCTACAATGAGCAGTTCTTC.

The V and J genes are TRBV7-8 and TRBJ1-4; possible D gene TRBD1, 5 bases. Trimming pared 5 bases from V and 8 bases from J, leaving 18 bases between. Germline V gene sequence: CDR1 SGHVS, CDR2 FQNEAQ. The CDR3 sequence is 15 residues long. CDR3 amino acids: CASSVGTAGGEKLFF. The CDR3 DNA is TGTGCCAGCAGCGTCGGGACGGCGGGGGGGGAAAAACTGTTTTTT.

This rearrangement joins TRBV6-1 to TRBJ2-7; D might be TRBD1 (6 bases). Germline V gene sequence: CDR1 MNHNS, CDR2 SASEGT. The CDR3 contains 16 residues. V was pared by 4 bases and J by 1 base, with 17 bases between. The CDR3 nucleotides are TGTGCCAGCAGTGCACACAGGGAACCTAAGTCCTACGAGCAGTACTTC. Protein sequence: CASSAHREPKSYEQYF.

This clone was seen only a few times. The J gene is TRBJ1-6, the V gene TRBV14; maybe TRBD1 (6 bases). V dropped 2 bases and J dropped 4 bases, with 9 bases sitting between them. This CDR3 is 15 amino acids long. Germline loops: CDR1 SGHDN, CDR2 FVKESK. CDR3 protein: CASSQYGQYNSPLHF. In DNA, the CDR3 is TGTGCCAGCAGCCAATACGGACAGTATAATTCACCCCTCCACTTT.